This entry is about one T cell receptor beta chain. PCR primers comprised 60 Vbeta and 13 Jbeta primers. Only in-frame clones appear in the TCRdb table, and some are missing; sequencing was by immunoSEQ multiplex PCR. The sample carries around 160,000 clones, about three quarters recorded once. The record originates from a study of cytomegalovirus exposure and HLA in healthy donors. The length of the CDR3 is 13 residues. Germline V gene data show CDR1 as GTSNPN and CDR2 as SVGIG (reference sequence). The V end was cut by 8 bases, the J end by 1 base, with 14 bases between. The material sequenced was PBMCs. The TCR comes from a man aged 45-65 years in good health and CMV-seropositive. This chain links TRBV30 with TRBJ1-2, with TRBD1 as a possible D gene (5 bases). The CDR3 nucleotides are TGTGCCGGATACAGGTCTAGTAACTATGGCTACACCTTC. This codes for CAGYRSSNYGYTF.